These 23 T cell receptor beta chains share one sample of origin, sequenced in a study of shared clonotypes between healthy human individuals. Assay: immunoSEQ multiplex PCR; the TCRdb copy retains only in-frame clones and omits some. The table lists about 110,000 clones, less than 80% of them singletons. The sequenced material came from memory CD8+ T cells sorted from blood. The subset: CD45RO+ cells pooled with CCR7-negative TemRA cells. The receptor set was obtained from a woman in her twenties or thirties in good health.

The CDR3 sequence: CASSLVGAAYYEQYF. The CDR3 nucleotides read TGTGCCAGCAGCTTAGTGGGAGCGGCGTACTACGAGCAGTACTTC. J is TRBJ2-7 and V is TRBV11-2, with D perhaps TRBD2 (5 bases). Per germline, CDR1 SGHAT and CDR2 FQNNGV. V shed 1 base and J shed 3 bases, with 13 bases lying between them. CDR3 size: 15 residues.

This clone was recorded once. The rearrangement links TRBV5-8 to TRBJ2-1, with TRBD2 matching 10 bases. V was pared by 4 bases and J by 10 bases, with 17 bases of the junction left unmatched. Germline CDR1 reads SGHTS; CDR2 reads YDEGEE. This CDR3 is built from 17 residues. Written as DNA, the CDR3 is TGTGCCAGCAGCCGGACAGAATGGTTACTAGCGGGACGAGAGCAGTTCTTC. This sequence encodes CASSRTEWLLAGREQFF. Together with reference TRBV5-8 and TRBJ2-1, the CDR3 gives the full variable domain: EAGVTQSPTHLIKTRGQQATLRCSPISGHTSVYWYQQALGLGLQFLLWYDEGEERNRGNFPPRFSGRQFPNYSSELNVNALELEDSALYLCASSRTEWLLAGREQFFGPGTRLTVL.

The V gene is TRBV25-1, the J gene TRBJ2-3, with D perhaps matching TRBD1 (6 bases). The CDR3 runs to 14 residues. The V end lost 4 bases, the J end lost 5 bases, and 13 bases lay between the germline ends. Germline lookup yields CDR1 MGHDK and CDR2 SYGVNS. CDR3 in amino acids: CASSASTGLDTQYF. In DNA form, the CDR3 reads TGTGCCAGCAGTGCAAGCACAGGGTTAGATACGCAGTATTTT. The complete variable domain, with remaining parts taken from reference TRBV25-1 and TRBJ2-3, reads EADIYQTPRYLVIGTGKKITLECSQTMGHDKMYWYQQDPGMELHLIHYSYGVNSTEKGDLSSESTVSRIRTEHFPLTLESARPSHTSQYLCASSASTGLDTQYFGPGTRLTVL.

This CDR3 reads CASSKRRDAIYTEAFF. The CDR3 region has the DNA TGTGCCAGCAGTAAAAGGCGGGACGCTATTTACACTGAAGCTTTCTTT. The gene calls are TRBV6-6 and TRBJ1-1, with a possible D match to TRBD1 (5 bases). V dropped 5 bases and J dropped 3 bases, with 19 bases sitting between them. The CDR3 sequence is 16 residues long. The germline gives CDR1 MNHNY, CDR2 SVGAGI (reference sequence).

The rearrangement links TRBV27 to TRBJ1-1, with a weak D call TRBD1 (5 bases). CDR3 length: 15 amino acids. The germline V gene has CDR1 MNHEY and CDR2 SMNVEV (reference sequence). Trimming left V 5 bases short and J 4 bases short, with 17 bases between. The CDR3 sequence is CASSPWGVRGTEAFF. The CDR3 coding sequence is TGTGCCAGCAGTCCCTGGGGGGTCAGAGGCACTGAAGCTTTCTTT.

This sequence joins TRBV7-6 and TRBJ2-6; D possibly corresponds to TRBD1 (5 bases). CDR3 length: 15 amino acids. Germline values: CDR1 SGHVS, CDR2 FNYEAQ. Trimming took 2 bases from V and 2 from J, leaving 7 bases between them. The DNA of the CDR3 is TGTGCCAGCAGCTTACAGGGTGCTGGGGCCAACGTCCTGACTTTC. The encoded protein is CASSLQGAGANVLTF.

This chain connects TRBV6-1 to TRBJ1-5, with a possible D match to TRBD1 (6 bases). The CDR3 runs to 18 residues. V was cut by 2 bases and J by 0 bases, with 17 bases left in between. Per the germline V gene, CDR1 is MNHNS and CDR2 is SASEGT. The CDR3 spells CASSEIGERGYSNQPQHF. CDR3 in DNA: TGTGCCAGCAGTGAAATTGGCGAAAGGGGGTATAGCAATCAGCCCCAGCATTTT.

The rearrangement uses TRBV5-5 and TRBJ2-5; D gene unclear. The CDR3 runs 13 residues. V lost 2 bases and J lost 5, with 10 bases in between. Per the germline V gene, CDR1 is SGHKS and CDR2 is YYEKEE (reference sequence). In DNA form, the CDR3 reads TGTGCCAGCAGCTTACTCCCGTCCGAGACCCAGTACTTC. It yields the protein CASSLLPSETQYF.

The chain is built from TRBV29-1 and TRBJ2-1; D possibly corresponds to TRBD2 (6 bases). The CDR3 is 10 amino acids. Deletions cut 4 bases from V and 14 bases from J, with 12 bases between. Germline assignment: CDR1 SQVTM and CDR2 ANQGSEA. The CDR3 is CSVGGTVKFF. The DNA of the CDR3 is TGCAGCGTTGGGGGGACTGTTAAGTTCTTC.

The chain joins TRBV27 to TRBJ2-1; the match to TRBD1 covers 8 bases. CDR1 and CDR2 from the germline V gene are MNHEY and SMNVEV (reference sequence). The V gene end was trimmed by 5 bases and the J gene end by 16 bases; junction bases not matched to a gene: 16. This CDR3 comprises 14 residues. CDR3 bases: TGTGCCAGCAGTCCACCGTTGGACAGGGAGCGCCTCTTCTTC. Amino acids: CASSPPLDRERLFF.

The chain couples TRBV29-1 to TRBJ2-7, with TRBD1 identical over 9 bases. CDR1 is SQVTM and CDR2 is ANQGSEA in the germline V gene. V trimming: 1 base; J trimming: 4 bases; junction bases outside the gene matches: 5. The CDR3 runs 14 residues. The CDR3 nucleotides read TGCAGCGTTGAAGGGGGGACAGGGACTTACGAGCAGTACTTC. Its translation is CSVEGGTGTYEQYF.

This chain links TRBV6-5 with TRBJ1-2; tentatively, D is TRBD1 (6 bases). This CDR3 is built from 15 residues. Trimming removed 7 bases from V and 6 bases from J, with 21 bases in between. Germline V CDR1 and CDR2: MNHEY, SVGAGI. The CDR3 reads CASNHRAGVRNGYTF. DNA for the CDR3: TGTGCCAGCAACCACAGGGCAGGGGTAAGGAATGGCTACACCTTC.

This sequence joins TRBV7-2 and TRBJ2-5; D may correspond to TRBD1 or TRBD2 (5 bases each). The J call may be incorrect, as the DNA end agrees better with TRBJ2-7. This CDR3 spans 13 amino acids. The germline gives CDR1 SGHTA, CDR2 FQGNSA. CDR3 coding DNA: TGTGCCAGCAGTTTCACCGGGGCCCACGAGCAGTACTTC. Its translation is CASSFTGAHEQYF.

This clone occurred a few times. The V and J genes are TRBV1 and TRBJ2-6; the table gives TRBD2 as D, unverified against the DNA. TRBV1 is marked as a pseudogene. The CDR3 totals 18 residues. CDR3 sequence reads: CTSSQDLAGGSGANVLTF. DNA for the CDR3: TGCACCAGCAGCCAAGATCTAGCGGGAGGGTCTGGGGCCAACGTCCTGACTTTC.

This sequence joins TRBV29-1 and TRBJ1-2, with unresolved D. V lost 1 base and J lost 7, with 13 bases in between. Germline V lookup: CDR1 SQVTM, CDR2 ANQGSEA. The CDR3 length is 13 residues. CDR3: CSVEGLQDPGYTF. CDR3 in DNA: TGCAGCGTTGAAGGGTTGCAGGACCCTGGCTACACCTTC.

V gene TRBV2 combines with J gene TRBJ2-7, with unresolved D. Germline loops: CDR1 SNHLY, CDR2 FYNNEI. This CDR3 has 15 amino acids. Trimming removed 1 base at V and 6 bases at J, with 16 bases between. DNA of the CDR3: TGTGCCAGCAGTGAAGGGGCAGTCATACCTGGCGAGCAGTACTTC. Protein: CASSEGAVIPGEQYF.

The V and J genes are TRBV11-2 and TRBJ2-1; 11 bases agree with TRBD2. The CDR3 runs 16 residues. Trimming took 4 bases from V and 5 from J; bases not matched to a gene: 7. The germline V gene has CDR1 SGHAT and CDR2 FQNNGV. The CDR3 spells CASSYPRGLADNEQFF. DNA of the CDR3: TGTGCCAGCAGCTACCCCCGGGGACTAGCGGACAATGAGCAGTTCTTC.

This chain joins TRBV7-9 and TRBJ2-1; 11 bases line up with TRBD2. The V gene's germline CDR1 is SEHNR and CDR2 FQNEAQ (reference sequence). There are 16 residues in the CDR3. J lost 5 bases, V lost 0 bases, and 3 bases had no gene match. CDR3 nucleotides: TGTGCCAGCAGCTTAGCGTGGGGACTAGCGGACAATGAGCAGTTCTTC. Protein product: CASSLAWGLADNEQFF.

Many counts were recorded for this clone. The rearrangement links TRBV6-5 to TRBJ1-4; a possible D gene is TRBD1 (5 bases). Germline CDR1 reads MNHEY; CDR2 reads SVGAGI. The CDR3 is 14 amino acids. Trimming took off 6 bases at V and 6 bases at J, with 14 bases between the two ends. The CDR3 spells CASRSEGMDEKLFF. CDR3 nucleotide sequence: TGTGCCAGCAGGTCGGAGGGGATGGATGAAAAACTGTTTTTT.

The gene calls are TRBV19 and TRBJ2-5, with D unresolved. The J call is uncertain, as TRBJ2-7 better fits the DNA end. Germline-derived CDR1 and CDR2 are LNHDA and SQIVND (reference sequence). The CDR3 runs to 12 residues. This CDR3 reads CASAMGLGEQYF. CDR3 DNA: TGTGCCAGCGCGATGGGCCTAGGCGAGCAGTACTTC.

This clone was found a few times. The CDR3 sequence: CAWSPLSGALHLQPFF. DNA of the CDR3: TGTGCCTGGAGTCCATTGAGTGGGGCCCTCCATCTACAGCCGTTCTTC. The chain has TRBV30 and TRBJ2-1; D is perhaps TRBD1 (5 bases). Germline V CDR1 and CDR2: GTSNPN, SVGIG (reference sequence). There are 16 residues in the CDR3. V was trimmed by 2 bases and J by 15 bases, leaving 29 bases between them.

The chain recombines TRBV27 with TRBJ2-5; D call uncertain. The CDR3 is 11 amino acids. Trimming removed 8 bases from V and 4 bases from J, with 8 bases in between. Germline values: CDR1 MNHEY, CDR2 SMNVEV (reference sequence). The CDR3 DNA sequence: TGTGCCAGCGGGATAATAGAGACCCAGTACTTC. Translated, it gives CASGIIETQYF.

This clone was detected only once. The rearrangement uses TRBV6-6 and TRBJ2-5; 9 positions match TRBD1. This CDR3 is 13 amino acids long. Looked up from germline, CDR1 is MNHNY and CDR2 is SVGAGI (reference sequence). The V and J ends lost 6 bases and 11 bases, in that order; junction bases with no gene match: 10. CDR3: CASSSGTGREQYF. The CDR3 bases are TGTGCCAGCAGCTCCGGGACAGGGAGGGAGCAGTACTTC.